One sample yielded the 10 T cell receptor beta chains listed below, sequenced in a study of shared clonotypes between healthy human individuals. The protocol was immunoSEQ multiplex PCR, while the TCRdb copy is restricted to in-frame clones and leaves out a portion. The sample records fewer than 2.5 million clones, approximately 93% being singletons. Sequenced input: naive CD4+ T cells from PBMCs. Indicated subset: CD45RA+ positively selected. The receptor set was obtained from a young man in good health. Some clones in this sample may be carry-over from other donors' samples.

In this sample, this clone turned up a few times. Different DNA sequences within this sample yield the same CDR3. The genes are TRBV2 and TRBJ2-7; no reliable D call. The CDR3 is 10 residues long. V was clipped by 5 bases and J by 3 bases, with 2 bases between them. CDR1 is SNHLY, CDR2 FYNNEI, per germline. The CDR3 region has the DNA TGTGCCAGCAGTTTCTACGAGCAGTACTTC. Protein sequence: CASSFYEQYF.

V gene TRBV19 combines with J gene TRBJ2-7; 7 bases map to TRBD2. The germline CDR1 and CDR2 sequences are LNHDA and SQIVND (reference sequence). The CDR3 totals 15 residues. J gave up 5 bases and V 10 bases, and 17 bases lay outside the gene matches. CDR3 in DNA: TGTGCCACCCCGGGGTTGGGGGAGGGCCGGAACGAGCAGTACTTC. Protein product: CATPGLGEGRNEQYF.

This clone is a singleton in its sample. The gene calls are TRBV5-1 and TRBJ1-5; D unclear. This CDR3 region has 14 residues. V lost 8 bases to trimming and J lost 7 bases, with 19 bases between them. The germline gives CDR1 SGHRS, CDR2 YFSETQ. The CDR3 coding sequence is TGCGCCAGTAGGGCCGGGGAGGCAGGCCAGCCCCAGCATTTT. This gives the protein CASRAGEAGQPQHF.

This chain uses TRBV27 with TRBJ2-2, with 14 bases lining up with TRBD2. Germline V CDR1 and CDR2: MNHEY, SMNVEV (reference sequence). Losses at the gene ends were 1 base for V and 4 bases for J; bases not matched to a gene: 2. This CDR3 is built from 17 residues. The CDR3 is CASSLLGTSGSTGELFF. CDR3 bases: TGTGCCAGCAGTTTATTGGGGACTAGCGGGAGCACCGGGGAGCTGTTTTTT.

The chain recombines TRBV9 with TRBJ2-5, with D uncertain. From germline, CDR1 is SGDLS and CDR2 YYNGEE. The V and J ends lost 0 bases and 2 bases respectively, with 11 bases between them. CDR3 length: 15 amino acids. In nucleotides, the CDR3 is TGTGCCAGCAGCGTAGACCAGACATCGCAAGAGACCCAGTACTTC. This gives the protein CASSVDQTSQETQYF.

V usage is TRBV7-9 and J usage is TRBJ1-3; D not certain. The CDR3 totals 16 residues. Germline CDR1 is SEHNR and CDR2 is FQNEAQ (reference sequence). V lost 5 bases and J lost 0, with 14 bases in between. The CDR3 coding sequence is TGTGCCAGCAGCGACGAAGGGATTAGCTCTGGAAACACCATATATTTT. Its protein is CASSDEGISSGNTIYF.

The rearrangement uses TRBV18 and TRBJ1-2; D is undetermined. Trimming left V 3 bases short and J 8 bases short, with 16 bases between. Germline V CDR1 and CDR2: KGHSH, LQKENI. This CDR3 comprises 14 residues. The CDR3 DNA reads TGTGCCAGCTCACCCGGCCGGGATGGTTTAGGCTACACCTTC. Residues: CASSPGRDGLGYTF.

The chain joins TRBV5-1 to TRBJ2-5, with TRBD2 as a possible D gene (6 bases). The CDR3 is 16 amino acids. Germline CDR1 SGHRS, CDR2 YFSETQ. With 4 bases removed from V and 0 bases from J, the gap between germline ends came to 16 bases. The CDR3 region is CASSPLSGDYQETQYF. CDR3 DNA sequence: TGCGCCAGCAGCCCCCTTTCGGGGGACTACCAAGAGACCCAGTACTTC. The whole variable domain, filled in from reference TRBV5-1 and TRBJ2-5, reads KAGVTQTPRYLIKTRGQQVTLSCSPISGHRSVSWYQQTPGQGLQFLFEYFSETQRNKGNFPGRFSGRQFSNSRSEMNVSTLELGDSALYLCASSPLSGDYQETQYFGPGTRLLVL.

The chain is built from TRBV5-6 and TRBJ2-7; D gene uncertain. In germline, CDR1 is SGHDT, CDR2 YYEEEE. The CDR3 contains 15 residues. V lost 1 base, J lost 2 bases, and 13 bases lay in between. Here the CDR3 DNA reads TGTGCCAGCAGCTTGTTCCCGGGTGAGACCTACGAGCAGTACTTC. Translating gives CASSLFPGETYEQYF.

DNA for the CDR3: TGTGCCAGCAGCTTAGCTCCCCGGACAGTTTACGAGCAGTACTTC. Protein sequence: CASSLAPRTVYEQYF. The chain combines TRBV11-2 with TRBJ2-7, with a weak D call TRBD1 (6 bases). The ends were cut back, 1 base at V and 4 bases at J, with 14 bases in the middle. This CDR3 region has 15 residues. Germline V CDR1 and CDR2: SGHAT, FQNNGV.